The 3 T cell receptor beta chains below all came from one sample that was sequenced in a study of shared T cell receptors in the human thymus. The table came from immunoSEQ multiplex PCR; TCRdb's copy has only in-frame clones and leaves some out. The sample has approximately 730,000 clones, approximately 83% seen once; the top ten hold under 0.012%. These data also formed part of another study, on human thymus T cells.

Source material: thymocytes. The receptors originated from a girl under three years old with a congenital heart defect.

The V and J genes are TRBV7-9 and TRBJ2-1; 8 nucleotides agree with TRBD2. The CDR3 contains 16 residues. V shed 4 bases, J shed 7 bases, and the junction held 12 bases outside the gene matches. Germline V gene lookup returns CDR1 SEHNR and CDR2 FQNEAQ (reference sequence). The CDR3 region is CASSSPLAGQGNEQFF. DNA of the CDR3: TGTGCCAGCAGCTCGCCTCTAGCGGGTCAAGGGAATGAGCAGTTCTTC.

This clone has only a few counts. The CDR3 spells CSVERARDSSYEQYF. In DNA, the CDR3 is TGCAGCGTTGAAAGGGCCCGGGACAGTTCTTACGAGCAGTACTTC. V usage is TRBV29-1 and J usage is TRBJ2-7, with 7 bases that match TRBD1. The germline V gene encodes CDR1 SQVTM and CDR2 ANQGSEA. J was trimmed by 4 bases and V by 2 bases; bases with no gene match: 11. The CDR3 has 15 residues.

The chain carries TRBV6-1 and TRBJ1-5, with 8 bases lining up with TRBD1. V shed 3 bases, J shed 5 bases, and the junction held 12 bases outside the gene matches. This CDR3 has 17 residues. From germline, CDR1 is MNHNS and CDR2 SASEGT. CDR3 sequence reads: CASSDNGRVQGDQPQHF. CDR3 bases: TGTGCCAGCAGTGACAATGGTAGAGTACAGGGGGATCAGCCCCAGCATTTT.